The source of this T cell receptor (beta chain) is a study of blood T cell repertoires in COVID-19 (TCRdb year 2020). For the wider study: Samples covering the acute and convalescent phases of COVID-19 were provided by collaborators in the United States, Italy and Spain. The material from the prospective study consisted of cDNA or gDNA derived from T cells, B-cell-depleted T cells, or PBMCs. Deeply sampled blood TCRbeta repertoires from subjects exposed to, actively infected with, or recovered from COVID-19 were included in the dataset. Where available, HLA class I and class II types were obtained from metadata supplied by the sample provider rather than from assay-based typing. A freely available public database, intended as a resource for researchers studying the immune response to SARS-CoV-2, is where the repertoires were released. Samples were obtained from the ongoing ImmuneRACE study (first 160 participants) and from 950 to 1,500 subjects provided by 6 global collaborators. Nearly every sample came with metadata listing a de-identified subject ID, COVID-19 status, age in years and sex. The paper's findings and limits, for the study overall: The amount of clinical and demographic metadata varied by source and participant and was provided uncurated.

TCRbeta CDR3 regions were amplified from genomic DNA by means of the immunoSEQ Assay, a bias-controlled multiplex PCR. On the study's bioinformatics: The number of nucleated cells in each sample was estimated by amplification of reference gene primers within the assay. To quantify the absolute abundance of each unique TCRbeta CDR3 rearrangement, sequence reads were collapsed and filtered. Productive Simpson clonality was computed per sample as the square root of Simpson's diversity index over productive rearrangements. TCRdb took over this immuneACCESS table, retaining in-frame rearrangements with V and J assigned. Such tables are incomplete; in checked studies, under half of the missing clones stem from an unresolved V gene, and the remainder is unexplained. V, J and clone size are taken as reported in that table, and D and trimming were inferred from the DNA itself. The sample table contains about 320,000 clones; only one count was recorded for roughly 90% of them. Jointly, the top ten make up 11% of the sample.

Of note for this clone: The target of this receptor is not known. Per-nucleotide qualities are absent, and no much larger clonotype sits a single base away.

One collaborating source in Seattle enrolled patients while the patients were actively infected and followed the patients over time throughout the course of disease. Whole blood was collected in K2EDTA tubes by collaborating institutions according to the institutions' own protocols. For TCRbeta analysis, collaborators shipped samples as frozen whole blood, isolated PBMCs, or DNA extracted from either of those sample types. The trim is 4 bases for V and 1 base for J, with a gap of 16 bases between the germline ends. For CDR1 and CDR2, the germline V gene (reference sequence) lists SEHNR and FQNEAQ. Including cysteine and phenylalanine, the CDR3 has 16 amino acids. Only CDR3 DNA remains: 48 bases, in frame from the first base.

The sequenced material came from peripheral blood. The sequence was collected from a woman aged 30 to 39 with COVID-19, enrolled during active disease. The V gene is TRBV7-9 and the J gene is TRBJ1-1, with no reliable assignment of the D segment. The DNA sequence is as follows: TGTGCCAGCAGCTCCCCATTCAGGAATACGAACACTGAAGCTTTCTTT. Protein translation: CASSSPFRNTNTEAFF. Here the CDR3 is joined to the reference TRBV7-9 and TRBJ1-1 genes, and the full variable domain is: DTGVSQNPRHKITKRGQNVTFRCDPISEHNRLYWYRQTLGQGPEFLTYFQNEAQLEKSRLLSDRFSAERPKGSFSTLEIQRTEQGDSAMYLCASSSPFRNTNTEAFFGQGTRLTVV.